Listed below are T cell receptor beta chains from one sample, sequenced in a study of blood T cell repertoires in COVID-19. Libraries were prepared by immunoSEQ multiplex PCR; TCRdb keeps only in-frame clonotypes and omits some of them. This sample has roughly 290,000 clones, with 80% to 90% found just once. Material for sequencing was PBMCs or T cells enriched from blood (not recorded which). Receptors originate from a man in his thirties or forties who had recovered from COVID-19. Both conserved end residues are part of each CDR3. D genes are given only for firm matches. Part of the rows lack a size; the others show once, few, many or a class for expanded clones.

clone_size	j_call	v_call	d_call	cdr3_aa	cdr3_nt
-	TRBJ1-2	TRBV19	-	CASSRRPTVNYGYTF	TGTGCCAGTAGTAGGCGTCCGACAGTGAACTATGGCTACACCTTC
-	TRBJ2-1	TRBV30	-	CAWSAPLTSEQFF	TGTGCCTGGAGCGCTCCCCTAACTTCTGAGCAGTTCTTC
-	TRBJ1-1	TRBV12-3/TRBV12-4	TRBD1	CASSAGGTAEAFF	TGTGCCAGCAGTGCAGGGGGTACCGCTGAAGCTTTCTTT
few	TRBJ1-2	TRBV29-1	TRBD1	CSVETGTGGWVYGYTF	TGCAGCGTTGAGACCGGGACAGGGGGATGGGTCTATGGCTACACCTTC
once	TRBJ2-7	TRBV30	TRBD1	CAWGAGTGLYEQYF	TGTGCCTGGGGAGCCGGGACAGGGTTGTACGAGCAGTACTTC
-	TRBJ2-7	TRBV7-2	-	CASSQDRGREQYF	TGTGCCAGCAGCCAAGACCGGGGTCGTGAGCAGTACTTC
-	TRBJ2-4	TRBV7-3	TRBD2	CASSPGLAGNIQYF	TGTGCCAGCAGCCCCGGACTAGCCGGAAACATTCAGTACTTC
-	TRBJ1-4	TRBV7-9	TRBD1	CASSIGQGMEKLFF	TGTGCCAGCAGCATAGGACAGGGAATGGAAAAACTGTTTTTT
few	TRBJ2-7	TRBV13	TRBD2	CASSLEGREEQYF	TGTGCCAGCAGCTTAGAGGGGAGGGAAGAGCAGTACTTC
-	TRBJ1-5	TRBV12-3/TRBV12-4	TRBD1	CASSLQGLQPQHF	TGTGCCAGCAGCCTACAGGGGCTTCAGCCCCAGCATTTT
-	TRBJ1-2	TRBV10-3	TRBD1	CAISEAGTDPTRAYGYTF	TGTGCCATCAGTGAGGCCGGGACAGACCCCACTCGTGCCTATGGCTACACCTTC
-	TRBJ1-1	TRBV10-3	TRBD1	CAITLGQEANTEAFF	TGTGCCATCACCCTCGGACAGGAGGCGAACACTGAAGCTTTCTTT
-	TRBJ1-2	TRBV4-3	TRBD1	CASSQALGQGGYTF	TGCGCCAGCAGCCAAGCCCTAGGACAGGGGGGCTACACCTTC
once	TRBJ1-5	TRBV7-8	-	CASSFSLVQDSNQPQHF	TGTGCCAGCAGCTTTTCCCTGGTTCAGGATAGCAATCAGCCCCAGCATTTT
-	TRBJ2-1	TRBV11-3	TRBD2	CASSLGGGGNEQFF	TGTGCCAGCAGCTTAGGCGGGGGAGGGAATGAGCAGTTCTTC
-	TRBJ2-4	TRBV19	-	CASISGGKTKNIQYF	TGTGCCAGTATATCTGGGGGCAAAACCAAAAACATTCAGTACTTC
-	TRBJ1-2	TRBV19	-	CASRPKGGYGYTF	TGTGCCAGTAGGCCCAAGGGAGGCTATGGCTACACCTTC
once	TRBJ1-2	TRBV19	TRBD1	CASSSPGTGVYGYTF	TGTGCCAGTAGTTCACCCGGGACAGGGGTCTATGGCTACACCTTC
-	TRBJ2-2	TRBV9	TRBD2	CASSVATRAGGPGELFF	TGTGCCAGCAGCGTAGCCACTCGGGCGGGGGGGCCCGGGGAGCTGTTTTTT
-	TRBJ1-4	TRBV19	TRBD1	CASREGGLNEKLFF	TGTGCCAGCCGAGAAGGGGGCCTAAATGAAAAACTGTTTTTT
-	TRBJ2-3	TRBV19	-	CASGWVGEGTDTQYF	TGTGCCAGTGGATGGGTAGGGGAAGGCACAGATACGCAGTATTTT
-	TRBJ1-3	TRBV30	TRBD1	CAWKGQSSGNTIYF	TGTGCCTGGAAGGGACAGAGCTCTGGAAACACCATATATTTT
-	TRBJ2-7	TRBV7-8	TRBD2	CASSLDGLAVYEQYF	TGTGCCAGCAGCTTAGATGGACTAGCGGTATACGAGCAGTACTTC
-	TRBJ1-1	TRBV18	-	CASSPQGEVSEAFF	TGTGCCAGCTCACCACAAGGGGAGGTTTCTGAAGCTTTCTTT
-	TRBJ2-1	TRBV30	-	CALGPLGYNEQFF	TGTGCCCTTGGGCCATTAGGCTACAATGAGCAGTTCTTC
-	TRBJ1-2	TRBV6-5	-	CASSYQGYGYTF	TGTGCCAGCAGTTACCAGGGCTATGGCTACACCTTC
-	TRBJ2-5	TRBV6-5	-	CATGGLETQYF	TGTGCCACTGGGGGCCTAGAGACCCAGTACTTC
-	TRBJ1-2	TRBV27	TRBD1	CASSLRQGASGYGYTF	TGTGCCAGCAGTCTCCGACAGGGGGCATCGGGGTATGGCTACACCTTC
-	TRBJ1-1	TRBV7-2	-	CASRFTGKTEAFF	TGTGCCAGCAGATTTACAGGGAAGACTGAAGCTTTCTTT
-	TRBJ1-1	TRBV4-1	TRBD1	CASSQDRGQGTEAFF	TGCGCCAGCAGCCAAGACAGGGGGCAGGGCACTGAAGCTTTCTTT
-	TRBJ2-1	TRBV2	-	CASHLGVSYNEQFF	TGTGCCAGCCACCTCGGTGTTTCCTACAATGAGCAGTTCTTC
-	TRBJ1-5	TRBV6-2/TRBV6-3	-	CASSYWGGAQHF	TGTGCCAGCAGTTACTGGGGAGGAGCCCAGCATTTT
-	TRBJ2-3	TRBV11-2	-	CASSLKQQGVPDTQYF	TGTGCCAGCAGCTTAAAGCAACAGGGTGTTCCAGATACGCAGTATTTT
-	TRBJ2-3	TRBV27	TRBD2	CASSLVFLAGDTDTQYF	TGTGCCAGCAGTTTGGTATTTCTAGCGGGGGACACAGATACGCAGTATTTT
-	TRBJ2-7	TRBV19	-	CASSTNSILSYEQYF	TGTGCCAGTAGTACAAACTCCATTCTCTCCTACGAGCAGTACTTC
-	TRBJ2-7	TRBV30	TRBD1	CAWSDRGFWYEQYF	TGTGCCTGGAGTGACAGGGGTTTCTGGTACGAGCAGTACTTC
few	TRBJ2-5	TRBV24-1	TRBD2	CATSGFSLAGDNPTQYF	TGTGCCACCAGTGGCTTCTCTCTAGCGGGGGACAACCCGACCCAGTACTTC
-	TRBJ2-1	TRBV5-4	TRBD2	CASSPLAGGNNEQFF	TGTGCCAGCAGCCCCCTAGCGGGGGGGAACAATGAGCAGTTCTTC
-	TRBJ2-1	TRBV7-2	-	CASSLGPTIGQEQFF	TGTGCCAGCAGCTTAGGCCCCACCATTGGGCAAGAGCAGTTCTTC
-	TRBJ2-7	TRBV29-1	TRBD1	CSVEGRTGGYEQYF	TGCAGCGTGGAAGGCAGGACAGGGGGGTACGAGCAGTACTTC
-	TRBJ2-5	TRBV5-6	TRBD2	CASSLASWRGGPETQYF	TGTGCCAGCAGCTTGGCCTCATGGCGGGGGGGCCCAGAGACCCAGTACTTC
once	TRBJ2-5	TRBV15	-	CATSGRSGSQETQYF	TGTGCCACCAGCGGGAGGTCCGGGTCCCAAGAGACCCAGTACTTC
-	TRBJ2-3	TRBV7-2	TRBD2	CASSTRLAGGKDTQYF	TGTGCCAGCAGCACCCGACTAGCGGGGGGTAAAGATACGCAGTATTTT
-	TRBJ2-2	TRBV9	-	CASGTVATGELFF	TGTGCCAGCGGCACGGTAGCAACCGGGGAGCTGTTTTTT
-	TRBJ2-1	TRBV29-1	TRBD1	CSVEPRTGDEQFF	TGCAGCGTTGAACCACGGACAGGGGATGAGCAGTTCTTC
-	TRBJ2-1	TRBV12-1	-	CASSSRLVSEQFF	TGTGCCAGCAGCTCGCGCCTGGTAAGTGAGCAGTTCTTC
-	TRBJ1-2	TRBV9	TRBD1	CASSPWTGPAGYTF	TGTGCCAGCAGCCCTTGGACAGGGCCCGCTGGCTACACCTTC
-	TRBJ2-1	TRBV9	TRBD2	CASSVSGLAGGTEQFF	TGTGCCAGCAGCGTGTCCGGACTAGCGGGGGGTACTGAGCAGTTCTTC
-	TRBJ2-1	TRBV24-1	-	CATSDRSASSYNEQFF	TGTGCCACCAGTGATCGGTCAGCGAGCTCCTACAATGAGCAGTTCTTC
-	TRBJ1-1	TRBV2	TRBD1	CASSETGGAFF	TGTGCCAGCAGTGAAACAGGGGGAGCTTTCTTT